The next 21 T cell receptor beta chains were all read from a single sample in a study of cytomegalovirus exposure and HLA in healthy donors. The PCR made use of 60 Vbeta and 13 Jbeta primers. Measured with immunoSEQ multiplex PCR; TCRdb has only the in-frame clones, and not every one. The sample yields 150,000 to 200,000 clones, roughly four fifths seen once. The sample comprised PBMCs. Receptors originate from a female donor in good health and CMV-seronegative.

The genes are TRBV10-3 and TRBJ2-1; perhaps TRBD2 as D (5 bases). CDR3 length equals 13 residues. In germline, CDR1 is ENHRY, CDR2 SYGVKD. Trimming stripped 4 bases from V and 9 bases from J, with 13 bases between. Here the CDR3 DNA reads TGTGCCATCAGTGGAGGACTCAACACTGAGCAGTTCTTC. Its translation is CAISGGLNTEQFF.

This clone showed up just a few times. The gene calls are TRBV11-2 and TRBJ2-3; the D is unclear. The CDR3 consists of 15 residues. Germline V gene data show CDR1 as SGHAT and CDR2 as FQNNGV. V was trimmed by 2 bases and J by 1 base, leaving 10 bases between them. As DNA, the CDR3 is TGTGCCAGCAGCTTAATAGCAGTAGGCACAGATACGCAGTATTTT. Encoded protein: CASSLIAVGTDTQYF.

The chain uses TRBV2 and TRBJ1-2; TRBD1 might be the D (5 bases). Germline CDR1 SNHLY, CDR2 FYNNEI. V was clipped by 5 bases and J by 8 bases, with 15 bases between them. The CDR3 runs to 13 residues. DNA for the CDR3: TGTGCCAGCAGTCACAGGTCTGTCGGGGGCTACACCTTC. Translating gives CASSHRSVGGYTF.

The gene calls are TRBV14 and TRBJ2-4, with a possible D match to TRBD2 (5 bases). Germline CDR1 is SGHDN and CDR2 is FVKESK. V gave up 3 bases and J gave up 2 bases, with 8 bases separating them. This CDR3 comprises 14 residues. The CDR3 coding sequence is TGTGCCAGCAGCCAGCGGACTTCCAAAAACATTCAGTACTTC. Amino acid sequence: CASSQRTSKNIQYF.

The chain couples TRBV5-6 to TRBJ1-4; 7 nucleotides agree with TRBD1. The CDR3 length is 13 residues. V trimming: 4 bases; J trimming: 8 bases; junction bases outside the gene matches: 5. Germline CDR1 SGHDT, CDR2 YYEEEE. The CDR3 is CASSDDRAEKLFF. CDR3 DNA sequence: TGTGCCAGCAGCGACGACAGGGCCGAAAAACTGTTTTTT.

This chain joins TRBV4-2 and TRBJ1-2, with 7 bases that match TRBD1. CDR1 and CDR2 from the germline V gene are LGHNA and YNFKEQ. This CDR3 has 16 residues. V lost 3 bases to trimming and J lost 4 bases; unmatched junction nucleotides: 11. The CDR3 reads CASSQDRQGWAYGYTF. CDR3 coding DNA: TGTGCCAGCAGCCAGGACAGACAGGGCTGGGCCTATGGCTACACCTTC.

V gene TRBV4-1 combines with J gene TRBJ1-1; 7 bases fit TRBD1. This CDR3 is 14 amino acids long. Germline assignment: CDR1 MGHRA and CDR2 YSYEKL. V was clipped by 4 bases and J by 5 bases; unmatched bases: 7. Written as DNA, the CDR3 is TGCGCCAGCAGCCGGATACCGACAGGGACTGAAGCTTTCTTT. It is translated as CASSRIPTGTEAFF.

V usage is TRBV7-9 and J usage is TRBJ2-5; TRBD1 matches at 9 bases. The better agreement between TRBJ2-7 and the DNA end casts doubt on the J call. CDR3 length: 13 residues. Germline values: CDR1 SEHNR, CDR2 FQNEAQ (reference sequence). This chain's CDR3 is CASSVDRGYEQYF. The CDR3 DNA reads TGTGCCAGCAGCGTGGACAGGGGATACGAGCAGTACTTC.

This clone occurred a few times. This chain joins TRBV2 and TRBJ2-6; possibly TRBD1 for D (6 bases). Germline assignment: CDR1 SNHLY and CDR2 FYNNEI. V lost 9 bases, J lost 0 bases, and 18 bases lay in between. CDR3 length equals 17 residues. Here the CDR3 reads CARNRDIAYSGANVLTF. In DNA, the CDR3 is TGTGCCAGGAACCGGGACATAGCGTACTCTGGGGCCAACGTCCTGACTTTC.

V gene TRBV7-8 combines with J gene TRBJ2-3; 8 bases are shared with TRBD2. The CDR3 spans 15 residues. Germline CDR1 is SGHVS and CDR2 is FQNEAQ. V shed 2 bases and J 4 bases; nucleotides not matched to a gene: 5. For the CDR3, the DNA is TGTGCCAGCAGCTTAAGAGCGGGGGCGGCAGATACGCAGTATTTT. Translation gives CASSLRAGAADTQYF. Full variable domain (outside the CDR3, taken from reference TRBV7-8 and TRBJ2-3): GAGVSQSPRYKVAKRGQDVALRCDPISGHVSLFWYQQALGQGPEFLTYFQNEAQLDKSGLPSDRFFAERPEGSVSTLKIQRTQQEDSAVYLCASSLRAGAADTQYFGPGTRLTVL.

As for this clone: Within the sample, other DNA sequences also encode this same CDR3. The J gene is TRBJ1-2, the V gene TRBV4-3; D may be TRBD1 (6 bases). Trimming took 3 bases from V and 3 from J, leaving 11 bases between them. From germline, CDR1 is LGHNA and CDR2 YSLEER. This CDR3 comprises 14 residues. CDR3 sequence reads: CASSQEPGDYGYTF. The CDR3 nucleotides are TGCGCCAGCAGCCAGGAACCAGGGGACTATGGCTACACCTTC.

The V and J genes are TRBV27 and TRBJ2-1, with TRBD2 as a possible D gene (6 bases). There are 13 residues in the CDR3. V lost 2 bases to trimming and J lost 6 bases, with 8 bases between them. CDR1 MNHEY and CDR2 SMNVEV come from the germline V gene (reference sequence). The CDR3 sequence: CASSLGTLNEQFF. The CDR3 coding sequence is TGTGCCAGCAGTTTAGGGACTCTCAATGAGCAGTTCTTC.

The chain is built from TRBV9 and TRBJ2-3, with 8 bases matching TRBD1. The CDR3 loop spans 15 amino acids. J gave up 3 bases and V 3 bases, and 6 bases lay outside the gene matches. Germline V lookup: CDR1 SGDLS, CDR2 YYNGEE. CDR3 DNA: TGTGCCAGCAGCGCGGGGACAGGAAGGACAGATACGCAGTATTTT. Its translation: CASSAGTGRTDTQYF.

The rearrangement joins TRBV29-1 to TRBJ1-1; D is possibly TRBD1 (5 bases). This CDR3 is built from 14 residues. Trimming removed 3 bases from V and 4 bases from J, with 15 bases in between. Germline loops: CDR1 SQVTM, CDR2 ANQGSEA. Written as DNA, the CDR3 is TGCAGCGTTGATGAGGGCAGCGGGGGCACTGAAGCTTTCTTT. As protein: CSVDEGSGGTEAFF.

V usage is TRBV7-9 and J usage is TRBJ1-1, with 7 positions matching TRBD1. This CDR3 comprises 15 residues. V trimming: 4 bases; J trimming: 4 bases; junction bases outside the gene matches: 9. Germline V gene sequence: CDR1 SEHNR, CDR2 FQNEAQ (reference sequence). The CDR3 region has the DNA TGTGCCAGCAGCTCAGGCAGGCAGGGGGGCACTGAAGCTTTCTTT. It encodes CASSSGRQGGTEAFF.

The V gene is TRBV28, the J gene TRBJ2-2; TRBD1 matches at 10 bases. J gave up 0 bases and V 6 bases, and 1 base lay outside the gene matches. Germline assignment: CDR1 MDHEN and CDR2 SYDVKM. The CDR3 is 15 amino acids. As DNA, the CDR3 is TGTGCCAGCAGGACAGGGGGCCCGAACACCGGGGAGCTGTTTTTT. Amino acid sequence: CASRTGGPNTGELFF.

The genes are TRBV6-4 and TRBJ1-1; maybe TRBD1 (5 bases). CDR3 length: 12 amino acids. The germline V gene has CDR1 MRHNA and CDR2 SNTAGT. Trimming removed 2 bases from V and 11 bases from J, with 12 bases in between. CDR3 DNA sequence: TGTGCCAGCAGTGACGGGCAGGGTAGGGCTTTCTTT. Its protein is CASSDGQGRAFF.

The V and J genes are TRBV6-1 and TRBJ1-2; 7 positions agree with TRBD1. V shed 6 bases and J 4 bases; nucleotides not matched to a gene: 8. The CDR3 runs 14 residues. Germline V gives CDR1 MNHNS, CDR2 SASEGT. The CDR3 nucleotides read TGTGCCAGCAGATTAGGAGGGGGCGGCTATGGCTACACCTTC. It yields the protein CASRLGGGGYGYTF.

The gene calls are TRBV15 and TRBJ2-7; 7 bases agree with TRBD1. The CDR3 is made up of 18 amino acids. Per germline, CDR1 LNHNV and CDR2 YYDKDF (reference sequence). The V and J ends lost 5 bases and 1 base, in that order; junction bases with no gene match: 17. CDR3 sequence reads: CATSWGRPGTATSYEQYF. CDR3 in DNA: TGTGCCACCAGCTGGGGGAGACCGGGGACAGCCACTTCCTACGAGCAGTACTTC.

The chain has TRBV11-3 and TRBJ2-2; D is undetermined. Germline values: CDR1 SGHNT, CDR2 YENEEA. With 1 base removed from V and 6 bases from J, the gap between germline ends came to 6 bases. The length of the CDR3 is 13 residues. CDR3 sequence reads: CASSLGASGELFF. CDR3 in DNA: TGTGCCAGCAGCTTAGGAGCGTCCGGGGAGCTGTTTTTT. The full variable domain, completed using reference TRBV11-3 and TRBJ2-2, is EAGVVQSPRYKIIEKKQPVAFWCNPISGHNTLYWYLQNLGQGPELLIRYENEEAVDDSQLPKDRFSAERLKGVDSTLKIQPAELGDSAVYLCASSLGASGELFFGEGSRLTVL.

This clone appeared a few times. The chain has TRBV6-5 and TRBJ1-1, with TRBD1 identical over 8 bases. The length of the CDR3 is 15 residues. Germline CDR1 MNHEY, CDR2 SVGAGI. V trimming: 6 bases; J trimming: 1 base; junction bases outside the gene matches: 7. In DNA form, the CDR3 reads TGTGCCAGCAGGCCCCCCGGGACAGGGAACACTGAAGCTTTCTTT. Protein: CASRPPGTGNTEAFF.